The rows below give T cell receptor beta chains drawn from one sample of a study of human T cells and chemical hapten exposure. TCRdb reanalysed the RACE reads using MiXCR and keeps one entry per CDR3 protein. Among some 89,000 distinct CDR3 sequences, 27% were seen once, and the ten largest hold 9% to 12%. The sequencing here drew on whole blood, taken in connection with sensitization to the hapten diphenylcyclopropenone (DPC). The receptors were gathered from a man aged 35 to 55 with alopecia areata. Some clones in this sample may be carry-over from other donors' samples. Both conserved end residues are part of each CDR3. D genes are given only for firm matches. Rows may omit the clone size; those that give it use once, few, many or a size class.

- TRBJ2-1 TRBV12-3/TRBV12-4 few TGTGCCACTGACCTGGAGGGGCAGAGTGAGCAGTTCTTC CATDLEGQSEQFF
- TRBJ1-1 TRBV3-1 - TGTGCCACCCGTGGGGGCCCCAAGAACACTGAAGCTTTCTTT CATRGGPKNTEAFF
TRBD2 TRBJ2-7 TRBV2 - TGTGCCAGCAGTGAGGGGACTAGCGGGGTCTACGAGCAGTACTTC CASSEGTSGVYEQYF
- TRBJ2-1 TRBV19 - TGTGCCAGTAGTAAAAGGGCGGGTGACTCCTACAATGAGCAGTTCTTC CASSKRAGDSYNEQFF
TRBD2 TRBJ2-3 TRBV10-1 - TGCGCCAGCAGTGACGGGGGGAGCACAGATACGCAGTATTTT CASSDGGSTDTQYF
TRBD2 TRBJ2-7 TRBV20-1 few TGCAGTGCTAGTCCTAGCGGTACCTACGAGCAGTACTTC CSASPSGTYEQYF
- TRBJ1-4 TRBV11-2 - TGTGCCAGCTCGGGGGGACGGGCTAATGAAAAACTGTTTTTT CASSGGRANEKLFF
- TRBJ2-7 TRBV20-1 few TGCAGTGCTATAGACAGCTCCTACGAGCAGTACTTC CSAIDSSYEQYF
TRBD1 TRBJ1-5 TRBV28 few TGTGCCAGCAGTTTGGGACAGGGACGGCGTCAGCCCCAGCATTTT CASSLGQGRRQPQHF
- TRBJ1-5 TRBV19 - TGTGCCAGTAGTCTGGACAGCCTCTTCATTAATAGCAATCAGCCCCAGCATTTT CASSLDSLFINSNQPQHF
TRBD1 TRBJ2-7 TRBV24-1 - TGTGCCACCAGTGATCCGGGACAGCCCTACGAGCAGTACTTC CATSDPGQPYEQYF
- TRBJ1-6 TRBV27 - TGTGCCAGCAGTGCCAGCTCCTATAATTCACCCCTCCACTTT CASSASSYNSPLHF
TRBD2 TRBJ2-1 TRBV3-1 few TGTGCCAGCAGCCAAGAAAGCGCGGGAGGTAACAATGAGCAGTTCTTC CASSQESAGGNNEQFF
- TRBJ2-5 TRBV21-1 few TGTGCCAGCAGCAAAGAGGAGGTCAGCCCTTCCGCCCAAGAGACCCAGTACTTC CASSKEEVSPSAQETQYF
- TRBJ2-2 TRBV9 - TGTGCCAGCAGCGTAGGCGGGAAGGGCACCGGGGAGCTGTTTTTT CASSVGGKGTGELFF
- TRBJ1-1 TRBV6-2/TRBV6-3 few TGTGCCAGCAGTCGGAGGGCGCCTACTGAAGCTTTCTTT CASSRRAPTEAFF
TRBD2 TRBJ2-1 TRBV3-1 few TGTGCCAGCAGCTCGTTGACTAGCGGGCCAAGCTCCTACAATGAGCAGTTCTTC CASSSLTSGPSSYNEQFF
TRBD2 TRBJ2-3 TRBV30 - TGTGCCTGGAGTGGTCTAGCGGGAGTGATCACAGATACGCAGTATTTT CAWSGLAGVITDTQYF
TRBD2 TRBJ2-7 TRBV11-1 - TGTGCCAGCAGCTTAGGCGGCGGCGGGAGCGAGCAGTACTTC CASSLGGGGSEQYF
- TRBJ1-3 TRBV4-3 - TGCGCCAGCAGCCAAGATTTTTCGTACTCTGGAAACACCATATATTTT CASSQDFSYSGNTIYF
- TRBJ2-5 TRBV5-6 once TGTGCCAGCAGCTCCAGGGGGACGGGGGGGGCAGAGACCCAGTACTTC CASSSRGTGGAETQYF
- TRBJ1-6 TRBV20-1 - TGCAGTGCTAGAGAAGGGGGGACCTATAATTCACCCCTCCACTTT CSAREGGTYNSPLHF
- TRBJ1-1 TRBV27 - TGTGCCAGCAGTCCAATCCGTTCGGACACTGAAGCTTTCTTT CASSPIRSDTEAFF
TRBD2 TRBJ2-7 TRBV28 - TGTGCCAGCAGTTTACTGCGGGAGAAGGGCGAGCAGTACTTC CASSLLREKGEQYF
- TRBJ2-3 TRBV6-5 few TGTGCCAGCAGCCTTCAGCGGGGCACAGATACGCAGTATTTT CASSLQRGTDTQYF
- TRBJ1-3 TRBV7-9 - TGTGCCAGCAGGGACAGTTCTGGAAACACCATATATTTT CASRDSSGNTIYF
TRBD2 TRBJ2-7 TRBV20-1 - TGCAGTGCTACAAAAGGGACTAGCGGTCCTAGCTCCTACGAGCAGTACTTC CSATKGTSGPSSYEQYF
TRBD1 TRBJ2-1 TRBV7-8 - TGTGCCAGCAGTAAACAGGGGGGTGTGTGGAATGAGCAGTTCTTC CASSKQGGVWNEQFF
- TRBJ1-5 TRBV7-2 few TGTGCCAGCAGCTCCCGGGAGGGCCAGCCCCAGCATTTT CASSSREGQPQHF
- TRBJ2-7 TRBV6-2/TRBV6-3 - TGTGCCAGCAGTTACGGGGGAGGAGGCTACGAGCAGTACTTC CASSYGGGGYEQYF
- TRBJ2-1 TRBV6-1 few TGTGCCAGCGGACGTAGGGACAATGAGCAGTTCTTC CASGRRDNEQFF
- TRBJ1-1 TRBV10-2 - TGCGCCAGCAGGCCGACTAGCTCGAGGGCTGAAGCTTTCTTT CASRPTSSRAEAFF
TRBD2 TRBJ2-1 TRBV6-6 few TGTGCCAGCAGTGAAACTAGCGGGAGGATTAACAATGAGCAGTTCTTC CASSETSGRINNEQFF
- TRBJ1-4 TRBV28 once TGTGCCAGCAGTTTTAATGGCCAGGGAGGATCTAATGAAAAACTGTTTTTT CASSFNGQGGSNEKLFF
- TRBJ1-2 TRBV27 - TGTGCCAGCAGTTTGGCAGGGAATAACTATGGCTACACCTTC CASSLAGNNYGYTF
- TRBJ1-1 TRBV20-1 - TGCAGAGCCCGTCCCGAGGGAAGCATGAACATTGAAGCTTTCTTT CRARPEGSMNIEAFF
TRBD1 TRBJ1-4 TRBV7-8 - TGTGCCAGCAGCCCCCGGACAGGGTACGGTGAAAAACTGTTTTTT CASSPRTGYGEKLFF
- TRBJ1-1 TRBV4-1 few TGCGCCAGCAGCCCCAGGGACACCCTGGGAAACACTGAAGCTTTCTTT CASSPRDTLGNTEAFF
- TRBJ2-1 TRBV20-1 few TGCAGTGCTAGAGGGGGGGTCTCCTACAATGAGCAGTTCTTC CSARGGVSYNEQFF
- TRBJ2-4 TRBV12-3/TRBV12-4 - TGTGCCAGCAGTTTAGAGGGCAGGGCGACCAAAAACATTCAGTACTTC CASSLEGRATKNIQYF
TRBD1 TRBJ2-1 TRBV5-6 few TGTGCCAGCAGTTCACCGGGACAGGGAAACAATGAGCAGTTCTTC CASSSPGQGNNEQFF
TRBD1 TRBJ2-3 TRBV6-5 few TGTGCCAGCAGTCTCCACAGGGGACGCACAGATACGCAGTATTTT CASSLHRGRTDTQYF
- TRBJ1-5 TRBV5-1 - TGCGCCAGCAGCTTGGGAGGGCAGCTCAGTCAGCCCCAGCATTTT CASSLGGQLSQPQHF
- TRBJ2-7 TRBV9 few TGTGCCAGCAGCGGGGGGGTGACAGATTCCTACGAGCAGTACTTC CASSGGVTDSYEQYF
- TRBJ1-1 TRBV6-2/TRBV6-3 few TGTGCCAGCAGAACTCACCCTCGGACAGCGAACACTGAAGCTTTCTTT CASRTHPRTANTEAFF
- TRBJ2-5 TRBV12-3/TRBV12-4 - TGTGCCAGCAGCAGGACAGCCCAAGAGACCCAGTACTTC CASSRTAQETQYF
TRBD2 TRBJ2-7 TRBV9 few TGTGCCAGCAGCGAGGGGAGCGGGGGCGGGGTCTACGAGCAGTACTTC CASSEGSGGGVYEQYF
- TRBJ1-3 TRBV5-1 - TGCGCCAGCAGCTCCCGAGGGGTCTCTGGAAACACCATATATTTT CASSSRGVSGNTIYF
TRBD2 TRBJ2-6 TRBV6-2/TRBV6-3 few TGTGCCAGCAGTAAAGGACTAGCGGGAGGCGTTACTGGGGCCAACGTCCTGACTTTC CASSKGLAGGVTGANVLTF
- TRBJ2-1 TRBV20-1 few TGCAGTGTTAAGGGGTACAATGAGCAGTTCTTC CSVKGYNEQFF
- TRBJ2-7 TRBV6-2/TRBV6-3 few TGTGCCAGCAGTTACTCGGGCCTAAGGCCTAGGGGAGACGAGCAGTACTTC CASSYSGLRPRGDEQYF
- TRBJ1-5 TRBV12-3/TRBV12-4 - TGTGCCAGCACCCCGGGGAGTGTTCATCAGCCCCAGCATTTT CASTPGSVHQPQHF
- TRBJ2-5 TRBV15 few TGTGCCACCAGCAGAGATCGCCGAAAGGGGGGCGCGGAGACCCAGTACTTC CATSRDRRKGGAETQYF